One sample yielded the 9 T cell receptor beta chains listed below, sequenced in a study of T-cell memory formation after mild COVID-19. TCRdb fed the 5' RACE reads into MiXCR, producing one record per CDR3 protein. The data contain 350,000 to 500,000 distinct CDR3 sequences, less than 25% of them singletons. The sequenced sample was PBMCs or a T cell subset sorted from them (not recorded which). These receptors came from an adult woman who had mild COVID-19 (a few samples of this study predate the infection). Cell type and time point are not known.

This clonotype was seen many times. This chain joins TRBV5-5 and TRBJ2-1; TRBD1 aligns across 7 bases. Germline V CDR1 and CDR2: SGHKS, YYEKEE (reference sequence). The CDR3 sequence is 13 residues long. The V gene end was trimmed by 0 bases and the J gene end by 12 bases; junction bases not matched to a gene: 6. The CDR3: CASSLEVRDRQFF. CDR3 DNA: TGTGCCAGCAGCTTGGAGGTTAGGGACAGGCAGTTCTTC.

This clonotype has a handful of counts. This rearrangement joins TRBV5-1 to TRBJ1-1; D is possibly TRBD1 (6 bases). The CDR3 loop spans 13 amino acids. V dropped 3 bases and J dropped 11 bases, with 17 bases sitting between them. Germline values: CDR1 SGHRS, CDR2 YFSETQ. CDR3 region: CASSSGATPNAFF. The CDR3 DNA sequence: TGCGCCAGCAGCTCGGGGGCCACCCCGAATGCTTTCTTT.

V usage is TRBV6-5 and J usage is TRBJ2-7; TRBD1 is a possible D gene (5 bases). V dropped 0 bases and J dropped 1 base, with 7 bases sitting between them. CDR1 is MNHEY and CDR2 is SVGAGI in the germline V gene. This CDR3 has 14 amino acids. CDR3 in amino acids: CASSYSRVSYEQYF. The CDR3 DNA sequence: TGTGCCAGCAGTTACTCCAGGGTATCCTACGAGCAGTACTTC.

In DNA, the CDR3 is TGTGCCAGCAGGGGTAGCGGGAGAGGAACCTACAATGAGCAGTTCTTC. It codes for CASRGSGRGTYNEQFF. The chain joins TRBV27 to TRBJ2-1; 9 bases are shared with TRBD2. Germline loops: CDR1 MNHEY, CDR2 SMNVEV (reference sequence). The CDR3 sequence is 16 residues long. The trim removed 6 bases at V and 2 bases at J, leaving 8 bases unmatched.

The chain joins TRBV19 to TRBJ2-7, with TRBD2 as a possible D gene (6 bases). Germline values: CDR1 LNHDA, CDR2 SQIVND (reference sequence). The CDR3 contains 18 residues. V dropped 9 bases and J dropped 0 bases, with 27 bases sitting between them. CDR3 residues: CASSWAPSEGKSSYEQYF. The CDR3 coding sequence is TGTGCCAGCTCCTGGGCGCCGTCGGAGGGGAAGAGCTCCTACGAGCAGTACTTC.

The CDR3 bases are TGTGCCATCAGTGATTCCGGACAGGGAGCCGGGGAGCTGTTTTTT. Encoded protein: CAISDSGQGAGELFF. This chain joins TRBV10-3 and TRBJ2-2; 8 bases line up with TRBD1. CDR1 ENHRY and CDR2 SYGVKD come from the germline V gene. After removal of 3 bases from V and 6 bases from J, the junction contained 6 bases not matched to a gene. The CDR3 has 15 residues.

This clonotype was detected only a few times. V and J are TRBV3-1 and TRBJ2-3, with D maybe TRBD1 (5 bases). Germline CDR1 LGHDT, CDR2 YNNKEL (reference sequence). Deletions cut 4 bases from V and 2 bases from J, with 10 bases between. This CDR3 has 14 residues. The CDR3 loop reads CASSLVGDTDTQYF. Here the CDR3 DNA reads TGTGCCAGCAGCCTAGTAGGGGACACAGATACGCAGTATTTT.

This clonotype was counted only a few times. The genes are TRBV4-3 and TRBJ2-1, with D possibly called TRBD1 or TRBD2 (5 bases each). V was shortened by 6 bases and J by 8 bases, with 17 bases between the two germline ends. This CDR3 comprises 14 residues. The V gene's germline CDR1 is LGHNA and CDR2 YSLEER. CDR3 sequence: CASSGTLSEYEQFF. The DNA for the CDR3 is TGCGCCAGCAGTGGGACCCTCTCGGAATATGAGCAGTTCTTC.

This clonotype was detected a few times. The rearrangement joins TRBV5-6 to TRBJ2-7; 8 positions agree with TRBD1. Looked up from germline, CDR1 is SGHDT and CDR2 is YYEEEE. The junction had 4 bases not matched to a gene; V was cut back by 5 bases and J by 0 bases. The length of the CDR3 is 14 residues. The CDR3 DNA reads TGTGCCAGCAGACTACAGGGGGGCTCCTACGAGCAGTACTTC. It translates to CASRLQGGSYEQYF.